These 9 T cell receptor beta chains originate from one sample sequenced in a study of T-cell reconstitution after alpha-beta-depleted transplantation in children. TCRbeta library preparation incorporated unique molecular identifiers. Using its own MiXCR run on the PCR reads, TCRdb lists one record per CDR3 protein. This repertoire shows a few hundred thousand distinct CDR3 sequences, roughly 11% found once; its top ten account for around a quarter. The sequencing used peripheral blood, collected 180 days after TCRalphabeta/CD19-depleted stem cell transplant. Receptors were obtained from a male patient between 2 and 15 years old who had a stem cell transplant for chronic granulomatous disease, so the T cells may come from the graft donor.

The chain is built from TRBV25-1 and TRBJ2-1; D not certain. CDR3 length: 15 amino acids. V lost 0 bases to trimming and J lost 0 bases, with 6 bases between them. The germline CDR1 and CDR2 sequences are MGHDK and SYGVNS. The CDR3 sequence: CASSEYVGSYNEQFF. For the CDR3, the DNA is TGTGCCAGCAGTGAATATGTAGGCTCCTACAATGAGCAGTTCTTC.

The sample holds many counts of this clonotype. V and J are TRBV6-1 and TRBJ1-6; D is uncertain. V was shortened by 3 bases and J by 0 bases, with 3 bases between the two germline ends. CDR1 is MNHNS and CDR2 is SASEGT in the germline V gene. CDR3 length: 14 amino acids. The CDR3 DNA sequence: TGTGCCAGCAGTGAGAGCTCCTATAATTCACCCCTCCACTTT. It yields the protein CASSESSYNSPLHF.

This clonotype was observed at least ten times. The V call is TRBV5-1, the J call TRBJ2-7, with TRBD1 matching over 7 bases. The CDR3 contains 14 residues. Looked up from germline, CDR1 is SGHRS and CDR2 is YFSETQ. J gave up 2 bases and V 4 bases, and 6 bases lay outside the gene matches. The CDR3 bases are TGCGCCAGCAGCCTGACGGGACAGACCTACGAGCAGTACTTC. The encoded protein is CASSLTGQTYEQYF.

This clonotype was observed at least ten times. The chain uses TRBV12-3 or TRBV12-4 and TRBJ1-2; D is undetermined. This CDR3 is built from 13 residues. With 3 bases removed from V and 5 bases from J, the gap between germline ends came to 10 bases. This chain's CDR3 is CASSFGYRYGYTF. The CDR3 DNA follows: TGTGCCAGCAGTTTTGGGTACAGATATGGCTACACCTTC.

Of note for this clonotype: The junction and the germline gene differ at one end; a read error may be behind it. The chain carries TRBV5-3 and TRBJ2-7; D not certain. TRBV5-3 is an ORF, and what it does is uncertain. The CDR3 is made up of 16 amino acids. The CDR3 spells CASSLDPRVRSYEQYF. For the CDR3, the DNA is TGTGCCAGCAGCTTAGACCCAAGGGTCAGATCCTACGAGCAGTACTTC.

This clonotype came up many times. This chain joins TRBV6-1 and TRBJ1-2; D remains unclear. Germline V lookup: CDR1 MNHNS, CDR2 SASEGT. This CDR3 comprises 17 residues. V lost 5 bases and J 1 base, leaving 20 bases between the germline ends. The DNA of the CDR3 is TGTGCCAGCAGTCAACCCGTGGGCATAGGGAATAACTATGGCTACACCTTC. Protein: CASSQPVGIGNNYGYTF.

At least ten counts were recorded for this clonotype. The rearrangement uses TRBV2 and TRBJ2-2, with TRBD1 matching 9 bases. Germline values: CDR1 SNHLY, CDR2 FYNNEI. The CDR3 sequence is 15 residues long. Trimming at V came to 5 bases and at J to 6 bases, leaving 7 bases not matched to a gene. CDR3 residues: CASSWETGGAGELFF. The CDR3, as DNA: TGTGCCAGCAGTTGGGAGACAGGGGGAGCCGGGGAGCTGTTTTTT.

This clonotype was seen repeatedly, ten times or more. In DNA, the CDR3 is TGTGCCAGCAGTTTCGACAAGAACTATGGCTACACCTTC. It codes for CASSFDKNYGYTF. The chain uses TRBV27 and TRBJ1-2, with D unclear. V was trimmed by 3 bases and J by 2 bases, leaving 7 bases between them. The germline CDR1 and CDR2 sequences are MNHEY and SMNVEV (reference sequence). The CDR3 covers 13 residues.

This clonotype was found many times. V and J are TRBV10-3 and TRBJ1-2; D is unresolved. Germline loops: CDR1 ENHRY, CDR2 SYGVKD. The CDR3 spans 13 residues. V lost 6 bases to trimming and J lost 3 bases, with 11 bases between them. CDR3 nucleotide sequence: TGTGCCATCAGCATCGAAAGGGACTATGGCTACACCTTC. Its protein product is CAISIERDYGYTF.